This T cell receptor beta chain was documented in a study of T cell repertoires in cytomegalovirus infection. Whole-study context: CMV epitopes, recently identified HLA-C-restricted and well-studied HLA-B-restricted, were used. Carrying CMV and the relevant HLA type showed in public TCR beta signatures.

Each CDR3 protein is one row after TCRdb ran MiXCR on the reads. The data hold 450,000 to 600,000 distinct CDR3 sequences, with about 42% observed a single time. From germline, CDR1 is KGHSH and CDR2 LQKENI. V was clipped by 4 bases and J by 7 bases, with 14 bases between them. This CDR3 region has 15 residues. Study-level findings and limits: There were carriers of CMV plus the relevant HLA, and cumulative public TCR beta family frequency identified them.

Concerning this clonotype: Its antigen is unidentified.

The sequence derives from a human donor in good health (CMV status not recorded). Some clones in this sample may be carry-over from other donors' samples. This chain uses TRBV18 with TRBJ1-6; D possibly corresponds to TRBD1 (5 bases). This specimen was cultured PBMCs, taken from culture after CMV antigen stimulation. This chain's CDR3 is CASSRMGPPNSPLHF. CDR3 DNA sequence: TGTGCCAGCTCACGGATGGGACCGCCGAATTCACCCCTCCACTTT.